The 32 T cell receptor beta chains listed next were all sequenced from one sample in a study of a mutant IDH1 vaccine in newly diagnosed glioma. Antigens for these TCRs are unknown. Libraries were prepared by immunoSEQ multiplex PCR; TCRdb keeps only in-frame clonotypes and omits some of them. The data hold some 44,000 clones, with approximately 80% observed a single time. Indicated time point: week 35, safety follow-up. With topical imiquimod, each dose of the vaccine consisted of 300 ug of mutant IDH1 20-mer peptide. The input for sequencing was PBMCs, taken from a glioma patient whose treatment included an IDH1 peptide vaccine. These receptors were obtained from a woman in her 50s with glioma.

This chain joins TRBV5-8 and TRBJ1-5, with TRBD1 matching 12 bases. CDR3 size: 17 residues. V lost 6 bases, J lost 6 bases, and 13 bases stayed unmatched. Germline V lookup: CDR1 SGHTS, CDR2 YDEGEE. This CDR3 is CASITPRGTGGFQPQHF. CDR3 DNA: TGTGCCAGCATCACTCCGAGGGGGACAGGGGGCTTTCAGCCCCAGCATTTT. Based on the CDR3 plus reference TRBV5-8 and TRBJ1-5, the full variable domain is EAGVTQSPTHLIKTRGQQATLRCSPISGHTSVYWYQQALGLGLQFLLWYDEGEERNRGNFPPRFSGRQFPNYSSELNVNALELEDSALYLCASITPRGTGGFQPQHFGDGTRLSIL.

This clone showed up just a few times. J is TRBJ1-1 and V is TRBV7-9, with 7 bases fitting TRBD1. The CDR3 is 14 amino acids. The ends lost 2 bases at V and 4 bases at J; junction bases unmatched: 4. From germline, CDR1 is SEHNR and CDR2 FQNEAQ (reference sequence). CDR3 sequence reads: CASSLPGGGTEAFF. CDR3 nucleotides: TGTGCCAGCAGCTTACCAGGGGGGGGCACTGAAGCTTTCTTT.

The chain uses TRBV5-5 and TRBJ1-4, with TRBD1 identical over 10 bases. The CDR3 is 14 amino acids. V shed 3 bases, J shed 8 bases, and the junction held 4 bases outside the gene matches. Germline V CDR1 and CDR2: SGHKS, YYEKEE (reference sequence). CDR3 sequence (DNA): TGTGCCAGCAGCTCCGGGACAGGGGTCGAAAAACTGTTTTTT. Its protein product is CASSSGTGVEKLFF.

The rearrangement links TRBV6-6 to TRBJ1-5, with D unresolved. The CDR3 spans 13 residues. The germline gives CDR1 MNHNY, CDR2 SVGAGI (reference sequence). V was cut by 11 bases and J by 0 bases, with 11 bases left in between. The CDR3 reads CAGQTVSNQPQHF. CDR3 bases: TGTGCCGGGCAAACCGTTAGCAATCAGCCCCAGCATTTT.

The V and J genes are TRBV7-9 and TRBJ1-1, with no clear D. V lost 2 bases to trimming and J lost 3 bases, with 7 bases between them. CDR3 size: 13 residues. Germline values: CDR1 SEHNR, CDR2 FQNEAQ (reference sequence). The chain's CDR3 is CASSLRWDTEAFF. CDR3 coding DNA: TGTGCCAGCAGCTTAAGATGGGACACTGAAGCTTTCTTT. Full variable domain (outside the CDR3, taken from reference TRBV7-9 and TRBJ1-1): DTGVSQNPRHKITKRGQNVTFRCDPISEHNRLYWYRQTLGQGPEFLTYFQNEAQLEKSRLLSDRFSAERPKGSFSTLEIQRTEQGDSAMYLCASSLRWDTEAFFGQGTRLTVV.

V and J are TRBV19 and TRBJ1-4; possibly TRBD1 for D (5 bases). The germline V gene encodes CDR1 LNHDA and CDR2 SQIVND (reference sequence). Trimming removed 3 bases from V and 3 bases from J, with 11 bases in between. The CDR3 spans 15 residues. The CDR3 protein is CASSIWAGPNEKLFF. The CDR3 bases are TGTGCCAGTAGTATTTGGGCAGGGCCTAATGAAAAACTGTTTTTT.

The rearrangement uses TRBV19 and TRBJ2-1; TRBD2 aligns across 12 bases. V lost 7 bases, J lost 5 bases, and 6 bases stayed unmatched. This CDR3 is 15 amino acids long. Per germline, CDR1 LNHDA and CDR2 SQIVND (reference sequence). The CDR3: CASNTLAGGNNEQFF. The CDR3 DNA reads TGTGCCAGTAATACTCTAGCGGGGGGGAACAATGAGCAGTTCTTC.

The chain uses TRBV5-4 and TRBJ1-2, with 7 bases identical to TRBD1. There are 16 residues in the CDR3. From germline, CDR1 is SGHNT and CDR2 YYREEE (reference sequence). The V and J ends lost 4 bases and 2 bases, in that order; junction bases with no gene match: 11. Here the CDR3 reads CASSLSTGTRNYGYTF. The CDR3 DNA reads as TGTGCCAGCAGCCTTTCGACAGGGACGAGAAACTATGGCTACACCTTC. Together with reference TRBV5-4 and TRBJ1-2, the CDR3 gives the full variable domain: ETGVTQSPTHLIKTRGQQVTLRCSSQSGHNTVSWYQQALGQGPQFIFQYYREEENGRGNFPPRFSGLQFPNYSSELNVNALELDDSALYLCASSLSTGTRNYGYTFGSGTRLTVV.

The V and J genes are TRBV19 and TRBJ1-1; no firm D call. The CDR3 length is 13 residues. Germline loops: CDR1 LNHDA, CDR2 SQIVND (reference sequence). Trimming removed 3 bases from V and 0 bases from J, with 5 bases in between. CDR3 DNA sequence: TGTGCCAGTAGTATGCAGATGAACACTGAAGCTTTCTTT. Residues: CASSMQMNTEAFF.

The V call is TRBV7-8, the J call TRBJ1-2, with 8 nucleotides matching TRBD1. V shed 2 bases, J shed 3 bases, and the junction held 14 bases outside the gene matches. The CDR3 extends over 18 amino acids. Per germline, CDR1 SGHVS and CDR2 FQNEAQ. DNA of the CDR3: TGTGCCAGCAGCTTATTTAGCCTCACCGGGACAGGAGACTATGGCTACACCTTC. This translates into CASSLFSLTGTGDYGYTF.

The V gene is TRBV6-1, the J gene TRBJ2-3, with D perhaps matching TRBD1 (6 bases). The V gene's germline CDR1 is MNHNS and CDR2 SASEGT. Trimming removed 6 bases from V and 1 base from J, with 11 bases in between. The CDR3 is made up of 14 amino acids. The CDR3 sequence: CASSQQGRTDTQYF. CDR3 nucleotide sequence: TGTGCCAGCAGCCAGCAGGGGCGCACAGATACGCAGTATTTT.

There are a few counts of this clone. The chain is built from TRBV4-2 and TRBJ1-1; no definite D call. CDR1 and CDR2 from the germline V gene are LGHNA and YNFKEQ. V shed 4 bases and J shed 6 bases, with 15 bases lying between them. The CDR3 has 14 amino acids. The CDR3 spells CASSLRTYNPEAFF. CDR3 nucleotide sequence: TGTGCCAGCAGCCTTCGTACCTACAACCCTGAAGCTTTCTTT.

This sequence joins TRBV2 and TRBJ2-7; 8 positions agree with TRBD2. The CDR3 consists of 15 residues. The ends lost 5 bases at V and 2 bases at J; junction bases unmatched: 8. In germline, CDR1 is SNHLY, CDR2 FYNNEI. For the CDR3, the DNA is TGTGCCAGCAGTAAAGAGCGGGGGACCACCTACGAGCAGTACTTC. Its protein is CASSKERGTTYEQYF.

The chain joins TRBV6-5 to TRBJ2-7; 7 nucleotides align to TRBD1. Germline CDR1 is MNHEY and CDR2 is SVGAGI. The CDR3 sequence is 15 residues long. Trimming took 6 bases from V and 1 from J; bases not matched to a gene: 9. CDR3 coding DNA: TGTGCCAGCAGCGCAATACAGGGGATTTCCTACGAGCAGTACTTC. This gives the protein CASSAIQGISYEQYF.

CDR3 DNA: TGTGCCAGCAGTTACTCGGACTCCGGAGGGTATGGCTACACCTTC. It translates to CASSYSDSGGYGYTF. The V call is TRBV6-5, the J call TRBJ1-2; D ambiguous. Germline V lookup: CDR1 MNHEY, CDR2 SVGAGI. Trimming left V 0 bases short and J 5 bases short, with 13 bases between. The CDR3 has 15 amino acids.

The CDR3: CASSTEQGADSPLHF. CDR3 coding DNA: TGTGCCAGTAGTACGGAACAGGGGGCGGATTCACCCCTCCACTTT. The V call is TRBV19, the J call TRBJ1-6; 9 bases agree with TRBD1. CDR1 and CDR2 from the germline V gene are LNHDA and SQIVND (reference sequence). V lost 4 bases, J lost 8 bases, and 6 bases stayed unmatched. The CDR3 totals 15 residues. The entire variable domain, with the rest obtained from reference TRBV19 and TRBJ1-6, is as follows: DGGITQSPKYLFRKEGQNVTLSCEQNLNHDAMYWYRQDPGQGLRLIYYSQIVNDFQKGDIAEGYSVSREKKESFPLTVTSAQKNPTAFYLCASSTEQGADSPLHFGNGTRLTVT.

The chain carries TRBV30 and TRBJ1-1, with 7 positions matching TRBD1. The CDR3 sequence is 13 residues long. The germline V gene has CDR1 GTSNPN and CDR2 SVGIG (reference sequence). The V and J ends lost 5 bases and 5 bases, in that order; junction bases with no gene match: 8. CDR3 coding DNA: TGTGCCTGGGTAAGGGGGCGCGGTACTGAAGCTTTCTTT. Protein product: CAWVRGRGTEAFF. The full variable domain, completed using reference TRBV30 and TRBJ1-1, is SQTIHQWPATLVQPVGSPLSLECTVEGTSNPNLYWYRQAAGRGLQLLFYSVGIGQISSEVPQNLSASRPQDRQFILSSKKLLLSDSGFYLCAWVRGRGTEAFFGQGTRLTVV.

The chain carries TRBV9 and TRBJ2-2; D may match TRBD1 or TRBD2 (5 bases each). V was cut by 2 bases and J by 6 bases, with 11 bases left in between. The CDR3 runs 14 residues. Germline CDR1 is SGDLS and CDR2 is YYNGEE. The CDR3 DNA reads TGTGCCAGCAGCGTGGACGGGGACCCCGGGGAGCTGTTTTTT. Protein sequence: CASSVDGDPGELFF.

V is TRBV18 and J is TRBJ1-1, with D possibly TRBD1 on 6 matching bases. V was shortened by 6 bases and J by 5 bases, with 13 bases between the two germline ends. CDR3 length equals 13 residues. Per the germline V gene, CDR1 is KGHSH and CDR2 is LQKENI. The CDR3 reads CASSVGGGTEAFF. For the CDR3, the DNA is TGTGCCAGCTCGGTCGGAGGGGGTACTGAAGCTTTCTTT.

The chain combines TRBV7-9 with TRBJ1-2; D call uncertain. V was trimmed by 1 base and J by 7 bases, leaving 10 bases between them. CDR1 and CDR2 from the germline V gene are SEHNR and FQNEAQ (reference sequence). The CDR3 sequence is 13 residues long. DNA for the CDR3: TGTGCCAGCAGCTTAGAAGGGAGGAGTGGCTACACCTTC. Protein: CASSLEGRSGYTF.

This clone was counted between two and nine times. The CDR3 here is CASSPQGDLVNTEAFF. CDR3 sequence (DNA): TGTGCCAGCAGCCCCCAGGGGGATCTTGTGAACACTGAAGCTTTCTTT. The chain employs TRBV11-2 and TRBJ1-1, with 7 bases fitting TRBD1. The CDR3 covers 16 residues. Germline CDR1 SGHAT, CDR2 FQNNGV. V dropped 5 bases and J dropped 0; count of bases not matched to a gene: 9.

The genes are TRBV7-2 and TRBJ2-7; TRBD1 matches at 8 bases. Germline V gene lookup returns CDR1 SGHTA and CDR2 FQGNSA. CDR3 length: 15 residues. V was pared by 5 bases and J by 0 bases, with 6 bases of the junction left unmatched. The CDR3 loop is CASSPRTGLSYEQYF. The DNA for the CDR3 is TGTGCCAGCAGCCCCCGGACAGGGCTCTCCTACGAGCAGTACTTC.

V and J are TRBV7-2 and TRBJ2-7; 7 bases are a match to TRBD1. V lost 6 bases to trimming and J lost 4 bases; unmatched junction nucleotides: 6. Germline V CDR1 and CDR2: SGHTA, FQGNSA. The CDR3 has 13 amino acids. The CDR3 coding sequence is TGTGCCAGCAGTTCACAGGGGCGGTACGAGCAGTACTTC. Its protein is CASSSQGRYEQYF.

The rearrangement joins TRBV2 to TRBJ1-2, with D possibly matching TRBD1 (5 bases). V was pared by 10 bases and J by 8 bases, with 17 bases between. The length of the CDR3 is 12 residues. From germline, CDR1 is SNHLY and CDR2 FYNNEI. The CDR3 protein is CANPEGPGGYTF. In DNA, the CDR3 is TGTGCCAACCCTGAGGGGCCCGGGGGCTACACCTTC.

The chain couples TRBV7-2 to TRBJ2-7, with a possible D match to TRBD1 (5 bases). Looked up from germline, CDR1 is SGHTA and CDR2 is FQGNSA. V lost 3 bases, J lost 7 bases, and 10 bases lay in between. The CDR3 is 12 amino acids. The CDR3 coding sequence is TGTGCCAGCAGCTTCTCAGGGAAGGAGCAGTACTTC. Encoded protein: CASSFSGKEQYF.

This chain connects TRBV5-1 to TRBJ1-1, with 9 bases lining up with TRBD1. CDR1 SGHRS and CDR2 YFSETQ come from the germline V gene. The CDR3 loop spans 14 amino acids. V lost 7 bases to trimming and J lost 3 bases; unmatched junction nucleotides: 7. The CDR3: CASRGTGKDTEAFF. CDR3 nucleotides: TGCGCCAGCCGAGGGACAGGGAAAGACACTGAAGCTTTCTTT. The full variable domain, completed using reference TRBV5-1 and TRBJ1-1, is KAGVTQTPRYLIKTRGQQVTLSCSPISGHRSVSWYQQTPGQGLQFLFEYFSETQRNKGNFPGRFSGRQFSNSRSEMNVSTLELGDSALYLCASRGTGKDTEAFFGQGTRLTVV.

This sequence joins TRBV30 and TRBJ1-4, with TRBD1 as a possible D gene (5 bases). Germline V lookup: CDR1 GTSNPN, CDR2 SVGIG (reference sequence). CDR3 length: 14 residues. V was trimmed by 4 bases and J by 6 bases, leaving 15 bases between them. The CDR3 spells CAWKRALGDEKLFF. The CDR3 DNA reads TGTGCCTGGAAACGGGCCTTAGGGGATGAAAAACTGTTTTTT.

The rearrangement joins TRBV5-5 to TRBJ2-7, with D perhaps TRBD1 (6 bases). This CDR3 is built from 12 residues. Trimming shortened V by 8 bases and J by 1 base, and 10 bases separated the two germline ends. Germline V gives CDR1 SGHKS, CDR2 YYEKEE (reference sequence). CDR3 nucleotides: TGTGCCAGACAGGGAGTATCCTACGAGCAGTACTTC. It encodes CARQGVSYEQYF. Full variable domain (missing parts from reference TRBV5-5 and TRBJ2-7): DAGVTQSPTHLIKTRGQQVTLRCSPISGHKSVSWYQQVLGQGPQFIFQYYEKEERGRGNFPDRFSARQFPNYSSELNVNALLLGDSALYLCARQGVSYEQYFGPGTRLTVT.

J is TRBJ2-1 and V is TRBV5-1; perhaps D is TRBD1 or TRBD2 (6 bases each). The V gene lost 3 bases and the J gene lost 6 bases, with 13 bases spanning the gap. This CDR3 has 14 amino acids. CDR1 and CDR2 from the germline V gene are SGHRS and YFSETQ. CDR3 residues: CASSWGALPNEQFF. CDR3 bases: TGCGCCAGCAGCTGGGGGGCCTTGCCCAATGAGCAGTTCTTC.

The J gene is TRBJ2-1, the V gene TRBV5-6; D uncertain. V dropped 4 bases and J dropped 4 bases, with 18 bases sitting between them. Looked up from germline, CDR1 is SGHDT and CDR2 is YYEEEE. This CDR3 is 16 amino acids long. CDR3 nucleotides: TGTGCCAGCAGCGGGGTTGGGTCCGGGCAATACAATGAGCAGTTCTTC. It translates to CASSGVGSGQYNEQFF.

The CDR3 sequence: CASSLTGPTYNEQFF. DNA of the CDR3: TGCGCCAGCAGCTTAACGGGTCCCACCTACAATGAGCAGTTCTTC. The chain is built from TRBV5-1 and TRBJ2-1; D is undetermined. The germline V and J ends were trimmed by 2 bases and 2 bases, with 11 bases remaining between them. Germline V CDR1 and CDR2: SGHRS, YFSETQ. The CDR3 sequence is 15 residues long.

This clone was seen a few times. V is TRBV7-9 and J is TRBJ2-2; D assignment may be TRBD1 or TRBD2 (5 bases each). Germline V gives CDR1 SEHNR, CDR2 FQNEAQ (reference sequence). The V end lost 3 bases, the J end lost 1 base, and 9 bases lay between the germline ends. CDR3 length: 15 amino acids. The CDR3: CASSFGDVNTGELFF. In nucleotides, the CDR3 is TGTGCCAGCAGCTTTGGGGACGTGAACACCGGGGAGCTGTTTTTT.